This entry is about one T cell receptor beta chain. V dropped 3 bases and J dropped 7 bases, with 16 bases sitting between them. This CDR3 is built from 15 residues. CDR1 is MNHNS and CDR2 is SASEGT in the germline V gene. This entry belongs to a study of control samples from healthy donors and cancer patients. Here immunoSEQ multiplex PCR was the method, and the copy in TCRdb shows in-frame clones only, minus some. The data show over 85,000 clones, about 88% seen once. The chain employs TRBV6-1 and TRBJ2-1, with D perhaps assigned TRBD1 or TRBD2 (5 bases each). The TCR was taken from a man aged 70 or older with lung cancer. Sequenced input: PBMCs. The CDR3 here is CASSEGGTAGNEQFF. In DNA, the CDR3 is TGTGCCAGCAGTGAGGGTGGGACGGCCGGTAATGAGCAGTTCTTC.